One sample yielded the 10 T cell receptor beta chains listed below, sequenced in a study of graft-versus-host responses after intestinal transplantation. Processed graft tissue released its intraepithelial and lamina propria lymphocytes. Sequencing used immunoSEQ multiplex PCR; TCRdb keeps in-frame clones, though not all of them. The table records 60,000 to 70,000 clones, 75% to 90% of them present only once. The sample in question was ileum tissue, obtained more than 350 days after transplant. Source of these receptors: a human patient who received an intestinal transplant, so some T cells may come from the graft donor.

In regard to this clone: One junction end does not reproduce the germline sequence, and a read error may be involved. This chain links TRBV5-1 with TRBJ1-2; 8 nucleotides align to TRBD1. The CDR3 extends over 13 amino acids. Germline lookup yields CDR1 SGHRS and CDR2 YFSETQ. The CDR3 spells CASSLAGGYDYTF. As DNA, the CDR3 is TGCGCCAGCAGCTTGGCAGGGGGCTATGACTACACCTTC.

V gene TRBV6-1 combines with J gene TRBJ2-2; no firm D call. This CDR3 has 13 amino acids. V dropped 6 bases and J dropped 1 base, with 6 bases sitting between them. Germline V gene lookup returns CDR1 MNHNS and CDR2 SASEGT. CDR3 region: CASSYLNTGELFF. The CDR3 nucleotides read TGTGCCAGCAGCTATTTGAACACCGGGGAGCTGTTTTTT.

This sequence joins TRBV9 and TRBJ1-1, with D perhaps TRBD1 (6 bases). The CDR3 spans 17 residues. CDR1 and CDR2 from the germline V gene are SGDLS and YYNGEE. V lost 4 bases, J lost 1 base, and 20 bases lay in between. CDR3 in DNA: TGTGCCAGCAGCCCGGAGGGGGGAGTCGGGCCGAACACTGAAGCTTTCTTT. Its translation is CASSPEGGVGPNTEAFF. The full variable domain, with the rest looked up from reference TRBV9 and TRBJ1-1, is DSGVTQTPKHLITATGQRVTLRCSPRSGDLSVYWYQQSLDQGLQFLIQYYNGEERAKGNILERFSAQQFPDLHSELNLSSLELGDSALYFCASSPEGGVGPNTEAFFGQGTRLTVV.

This chain joins TRBV19 and TRBJ1-2; TRBD1 agrees at 8 bases. Germline assignment: CDR1 LNHDA and CDR2 SQIVND (reference sequence). V was clipped by 3 bases and J by 5 bases; unmatched bases: 5. The CDR3 has 14 residues. CDR3 in amino acids: CASSIDRGVYGYTF. The CDR3 DNA is TGTGCCAGTAGTATCGACAGGGGTGTGTATGGCTACACCTTC.

This clone was observed a few times. V gene TRBV2 combines with J gene TRBJ1-6; no definite D call. This CDR3 is built from 12 residues. The germline V gene has CDR1 SNHLY and CDR2 FYNNEI. Trimming pared 6 bases from V and 9 bases from J, leaving 9 bases between. The CDR3 loop reads CASRPLSSPLHF. In DNA form, the CDR3 reads TGTGCCAGCAGGCCGTTGAGTTCACCCCTCCACTTT.

The genes are TRBV6-1 and TRBJ1-6; D might be TRBD1 (5 bases). CDR1 and CDR2 (germline): MNHNS, SASEGT. Deletions cut 4 bases from V and 4 bases from J, with 14 bases between. CDR3 length equals 16 residues. CDR3 loop: CASSGGLGSYNSPLHF. For the CDR3, the DNA is TGTGCCAGCAGTGGGGGGTTAGGGTCTTATAATTCACCCCTCCACTTT.

The chain is built from TRBV7-6 and TRBJ1-6; no clear D. V lost 0 bases to trimming and J lost 7 bases, with 4 bases between them. The CDR3 contains 13 residues. Germline V lookup: CDR1 SGHVS, CDR2 FNYEAQ. The DNA of the CDR3 is TGTGCCAGCAGCTTAGCGGCAAATTCACCCCTCCACTTT. Encoded protein: CASSLAANSPLHF.

This clone was seen a single time. The rearrangement uses TRBV4-1 and TRBJ2-7, with 9 bases aligning to TRBD2. Trimming removed 0 bases from V and 3 bases from J; junction bases left unmatched: 3. The CDR3 covers 15 residues. Looked up from germline, CDR1 is MGHRA and CDR2 is YSYEKL. CDR3 DNA sequence: TGCGCCAGCAGCCAAGATCGAGCGGGGGGCTACGAGCAGTACTTC. Amino acid sequence: CASSQDRAGGYEQYF.

V and J are TRBV5-6 and TRBJ2-1, with D tentatively TRBD2 (6 bases). The germline V gene has CDR1 SGHDT and CDR2 YYEEEE. Between the trimmed V and J ends, which lost 3 bases and 9 bases, there was a span of 16 bases. CDR3 length: 14 residues. The chain's CDR3 is CASSSLRRASEQFF. CDR3 in DNA: TGTGCCAGCAGCTCCCTCAGGAGGGCAAGTGAGCAGTTCTTC.

J is TRBJ2-1 and V is TRBV25-1; D not resolved. The CDR3 has 15 amino acids. Trimming shortened V by 0 bases and J by 4 bases, and 10 bases separated the two germline ends. Per the germline V gene, CDR1 is MGHDK and CDR2 is SYGVNS. CDR3 protein: CASSEYESIYNEQFF. DNA of the CDR3: TGTGCCAGCAGTGAATACGAGAGTATTTACAATGAGCAGTTCTTC.